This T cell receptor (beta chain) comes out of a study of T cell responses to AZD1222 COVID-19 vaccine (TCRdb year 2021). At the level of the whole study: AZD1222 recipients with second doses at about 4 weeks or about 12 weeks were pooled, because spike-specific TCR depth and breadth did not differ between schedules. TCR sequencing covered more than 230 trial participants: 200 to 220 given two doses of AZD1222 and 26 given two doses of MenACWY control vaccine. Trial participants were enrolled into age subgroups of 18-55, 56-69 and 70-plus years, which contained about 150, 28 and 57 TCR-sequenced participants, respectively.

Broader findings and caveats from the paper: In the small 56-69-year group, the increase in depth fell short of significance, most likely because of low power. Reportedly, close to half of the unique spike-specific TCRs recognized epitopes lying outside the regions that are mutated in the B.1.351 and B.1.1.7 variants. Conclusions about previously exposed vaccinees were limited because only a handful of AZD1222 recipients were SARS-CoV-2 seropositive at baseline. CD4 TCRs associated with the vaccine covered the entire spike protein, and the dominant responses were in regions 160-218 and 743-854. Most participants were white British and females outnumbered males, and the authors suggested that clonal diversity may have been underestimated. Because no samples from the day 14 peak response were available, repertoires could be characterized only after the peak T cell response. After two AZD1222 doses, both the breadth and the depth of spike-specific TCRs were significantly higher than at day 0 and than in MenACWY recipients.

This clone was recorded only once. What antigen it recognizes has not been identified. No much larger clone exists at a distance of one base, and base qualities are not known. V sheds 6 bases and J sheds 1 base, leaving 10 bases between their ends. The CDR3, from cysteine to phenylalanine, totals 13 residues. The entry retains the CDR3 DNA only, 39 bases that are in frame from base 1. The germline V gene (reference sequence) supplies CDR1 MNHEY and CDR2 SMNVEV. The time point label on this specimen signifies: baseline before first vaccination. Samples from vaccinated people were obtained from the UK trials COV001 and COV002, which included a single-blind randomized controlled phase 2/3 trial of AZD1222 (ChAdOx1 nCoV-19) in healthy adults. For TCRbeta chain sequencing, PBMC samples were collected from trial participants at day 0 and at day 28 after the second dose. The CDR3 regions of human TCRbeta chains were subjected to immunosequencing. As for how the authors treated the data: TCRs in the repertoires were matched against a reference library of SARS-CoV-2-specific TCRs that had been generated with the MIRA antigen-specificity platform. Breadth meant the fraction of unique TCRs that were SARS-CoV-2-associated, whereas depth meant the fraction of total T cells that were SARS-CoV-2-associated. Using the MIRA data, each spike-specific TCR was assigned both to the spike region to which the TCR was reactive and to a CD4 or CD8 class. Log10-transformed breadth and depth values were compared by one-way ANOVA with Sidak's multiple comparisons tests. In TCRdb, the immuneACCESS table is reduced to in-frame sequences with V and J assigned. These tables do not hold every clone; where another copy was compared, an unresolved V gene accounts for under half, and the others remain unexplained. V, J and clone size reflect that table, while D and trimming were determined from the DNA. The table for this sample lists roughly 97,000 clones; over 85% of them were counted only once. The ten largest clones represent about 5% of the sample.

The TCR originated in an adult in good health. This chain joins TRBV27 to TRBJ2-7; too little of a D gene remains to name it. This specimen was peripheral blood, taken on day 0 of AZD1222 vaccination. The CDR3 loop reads CASSRTASYEQYF. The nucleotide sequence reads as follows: TGTGCCAGCAGCCGGACCGCATCCTACGAGCAGTACTTC.